This is a list of T cell receptor beta chains from one sample in a study of T cell repertoires in cytomegalovirus infection. Antigens for these TCRs are unknown. MiXCR, applied by TCRdb to the reads, yields one record per CDR3 protein. The table records around 770,000 distinct CDR3 sequences, 25% to 30% of them present only once. The sample here was cultured CD8+ T cells from PBMCs, taken from culture after CMV antigen stimulation. The receptors were sampled from a human donor in good health (CMV status not recorded). Some clones in this sample may be carry-over from other donors' samples. CDR3s include the opening cysteine and the closing phenylalanine or tryptophan. Each record gives: V gene, clone size, D gene, J gene, CDR3 DNA, CDR3 protein. The D gene is left open where the match is weak. Clone size is not always given. Where it is, it says once, few, many or a class for expanded clones.

TRBV12-3/TRBV12-4	few	TRBD1	TRBJ2-7	TGTGCCAGCAGTTTCTCAGGGACAGGTCCCTCCTACGAGCAGTACTTC	CASSFSGTGPSYEQYF
TRBV5-4	-	TRBD1	TRBJ1-3	TGTGCCAGCACCCGACAGGGGATTCTTCCAAACACCATATATTTT	CASTRQGILPNTIYF
TRBV27	many	TRBD1	TRBJ1-1	TGTGCCAGCAGCTTGCAGGGGGCAAGCACTGAAGCTTTCTTT	CASSLQGASTEAFF
TRBV7-6	many	-	TRBJ1-4	TGTGCCAGCAGCTTAGCGAAGACGGTTATTGCAACTAATGAAAAACTGTTTTTT	CASSLAKTVIATNEKLFF
TRBV11-1	-	-	TRBJ2-1	TGTGCCAGCAGTTATGACATCCTCTCCTACAATGAGCAGTTCTTC	CASSYDILSYNEQFF
TRBV7-2	many	-	TRBJ1-1	TGTGCCAGCAGCTTAATCCCAGGGAACACTGAAGCTTTCTTT	CASSLIPGNTEAFF
TRBV12-3/TRBV12-4	-	TRBD2	TRBJ2-2	TGTGCCAGCAGTTTCAGAACTAGCGGGGGCACGAACACCGGGGAGCTGTTTTTT	CASSFRTSGGTNTGELFF
TRBV7-8	-	-	TRBJ2-7	TGTGCCAGCAGCCCGACAGGTTCCCCCTACGAGCAGTACTTC	CASSPTGSPYEQYF
TRBV4-2	few	-	TRBJ2-5	TGTGCCAGCAGCCAAGATTTGGGATCCCAAGAGACCCAGTACTTC	CASSQDLGSQETQYF
TRBV20-1	-	TRBD2	TRBJ2-5	TGCAGTGCCATCCTTCTAGGACTAGCGGGGGGGCGCCAAGAGACCCAGTACTTC	CSAILLGLAGGRQETQYF
TRBV6-5	-	TRBD2	TRBJ2-7	TGTGCCAGCAGTTACGTCGGGGGGGACTACGAGCAGTACTTC	CASSYVGGDYEQYF
TRBV5-1	few	-	TRBJ2-7	TGCGCCAGCAGCTTGGTGCAGGGAACCTACGAGCAGTACTTC	CASSLVQGTYEQYF
TRBV7-9	many	-	TRBJ1-1	TGTGCCAGCAGGCGACCGGACGGTGGCACTGAAGCTTTCTTT	CASRRPDGGTEAFF
TRBV7-2	few	TRBD2	TRBJ2-2	TGTGCCAGCAGCCCCGGACTAGCGGGTACGAACACCGGGGAGCTGTTTTTT	CASSPGLAGTNTGELFF
TRBV19	-	-	TRBJ1-1	TGTGCCAGTAGTATTACAGGGACGAACACTGAAGCTTTCTTT	CASSITGTNTEAFF
TRBV4-1	-	-	TRBJ1-3	TGCGCCAGCAGCCAAGACGGGCAGGGTGGAAACACCATATATTTT	CASSQDGQGGNTIYF
TRBV7-6	once	TRBD1	TRBJ1-6	TGTGCCAGCAGCGGTCCGACAGGGTTTGATTCACCCCTCCACTTT	CASSGPTGFDSPLHF
TRBV28	-	-	TRBJ1-1	TGTGTCAGCAGTTTTCCCCGACAGAGAGTGGCTTACACTGAAGCTTTCTTT	CVSSFPRQRVAYTEAFF
TRBV9	many	-	TRBJ2-1	TGTGCCAGCAGTGTAGGGGGGGAGCAGTTCTTC	CASSVGGEQFF
TRBV7-9	-	-	TRBJ1-1	TGTGCCAGCAGCCAATTGGGGGGGCGGAAGAACACTGAAGCTTTCTTT	CASSQLGGRKNTEAFF
TRBV6-1	few	-	TRBJ1-4	TGTGCCAGCGGCCCAGTTGCAACTAATGAAAAACTGTTTTTT	CASGPVATNEKLFF
TRBV6-5	-	-	TRBJ2-3	TGTGCCAGCAGTTCTTACGGGATACTCACAGATACGCAGTATTTT	CASSSYGILTDTQYF
TRBV7-9	few	TRBD2	TRBJ2-5	TGTGCCAGCAGCCCTGGAGGGGCTAGCGGGGGGGACCAAGAGACCCAGTACTTC	CASSPGGASGGDQETQYF
TRBV7-9	few	TRBD2	TRBJ2-5	TGTGCCAGCAGCTTTAGCGGGATCCAAGAGACCCAGTACTTC	CASSFSGIQETQYF
TRBV7-9	once	-	TRBJ1-2	TGTGCCAGCAGCTTCCTCCGGGGCTACACCTTC	CASSFLRGYTF
TRBV20-1	many	TRBD1	TRBJ1-5	TGCAGTGCTAGATTGCAGGGGGAGAGTCAGCCCCAGCATTTT	CSARLQGESQPQHF
TRBV28	few	TRBD1	TRBJ1-1	TGTGCCAGCAGTACTCAACCACAGGGGTTTCTAGGCACTGAAGCTTTCTTT	CASSTQPQGFLGTEAFF
TRBV2	-	TRBD2	TRBJ2-1	TGTGCCAGCACCTTTAGCGGGGGGGATTACAATGAGCAGTTCTTC	CASTFSGGDYNEQFF
TRBV12-3/TRBV12-4	-	-	TRBJ2-1	TGTGCCAGCAGTTGGTTGGGGAACAATGAGCAGTTCTTC	CASSWLGNNEQFF
TRBV6-1	many	-	TRBJ2-1	TGTGCCAGCAGTGAGTGGGGGGACAATGAGCAGTTCTTC	CASSEWGDNEQFF
TRBV3-1	-	-	TRBJ1-3	TGTGCCAGCAGCCAATTTCGGGGAAACACCATATATTTT	CASSQFRGNTIYF
TRBV9	few	TRBD1	TRBJ1-5	TGTGCCAGCAGCGCGGGACAGAAACCTTATAGCAATCAGCCCCAGCATTTT	CASSAGQKPYSNQPQHF
TRBV7-8	-	TRBD2	TRBJ2-5	TGTGCCAGCAGCTTGAGCGGGGGGAGGCGGGAGACCCAGTACTTC	CASSLSGGRRETQYF
TRBV7-3	few	-	TRBJ2-2	TGTGCCAGCAGCCGGCTCTCACAGGACATCACCGGGGAGCTGTTTTTT	CASSRLSQDITGELFF
TRBV6-1	few	TRBD2	TRBJ2-3	TGTGCCAGCAGTGACTCGGGACTAGGCACAGATACGCAGTATTTT	CASSDSGLGTDTQYF
TRBV10-3	few	-	TRBJ2-3	TGTGCCATCAGTGAGTCCTATATCCATACGCAGTATTTT	CAISESYIHTQYF
TRBV6-2/TRBV6-3	-	-	TRBJ1-1	TGTGCCAGCAGTTCCCGGACAGCCGTGAACACTGAAGCTTTCTTT	CASSSRTAVNTEAFF
TRBV10-1	-	-	TRBJ2-1	TGCGCCAGCAGTGAGCGGCTTCGGTCGGGACACTACTTCCATGAGCAGTTCTTC	CASSERLRSGHYFHEQFF
TRBV20-1	few	-	TRBJ2-3	TGCAGTGCTAGAGATTCTCTTAACGGTGTCTGGCTAGCCGGGGATACGCAGTATTTT	CSARDSLNGVWLAGDTQYF
TRBV6-1	-	TRBD1	TRBJ2-7	TGTGCCAGCAGCGACGGACAGGGACACTACGAGCAGTACTTC	CASSDGQGHYEQYF
TRBV9	-	-	TRBJ2-3	TGTGCTAGCAGCGCGTGGGATTTT	CASSAWDF
TRBV7-9	few	TRBD1	TRBJ2-6	TGTGCCAGCAGGAGGACAGGGGAGTTCTCTGGGGCCAACGTCCTGACTTTC	CASRRTGEFSGANVLTF
TRBV24-1	few	-	TRBJ2-3	TGTGCCACCAGTGATCCCACAGATACGCAGTATTTT	CATSDPTDTQYF
TRBV20-1	-	-	TRBJ2-7	TGCAGTGCTAGAGCTGACCCCTTCTACGAGCAGTACTTC	CSARADPFYEQYF
TRBV2	few	-	TRBJ2-7	TGTGCCAGCAGTGAACGGAACTCCTACGAGCAGTACTTC	CASSERNSYEQYF
TRBV28	-	TRBD1	TRBJ2-1	TGTGCCAGCAGTTTGCAGGGACAGGGTGGGTACAATGAGCAGTTCTTC	CASSLQGQGGYNEQFF
TRBV7-6	many	-	TRBJ2-2	TGTGCCAGCAGCACTTCTGGGGAGCTGTTTTTT	CASSTSGELFF
TRBV6-2/TRBV6-3	-	-	TRBJ2-3	TGTGCCAGCAGTTACACAGTACCTTTCACAGATACGCAGTATTTT	CASSYTVPFTDTQYF
TRBV12-3/TRBV12-4	few	-	TRBJ1-1	TGTGCCAGCAGTTGGGTAGTGACTGAAGCTTTCTTT	CASSWVVTEAFF
TRBV7-2	many	-	TRBJ2-1	TGTGCCAGCAGCTTAGGCCCGCGATACTCCTACAATGAGCAGTTCTTC	CASSLGPRYSYNEQFF
TRBV7-9	few	TRBD1	TRBJ2-4	TGTGCCAGCAGCCCGGACAGGGAGGACATTCAGTACTTC	CASSPDREDIQYF
TRBV19	-	-	TRBJ1-5	TGTGCCAGTGGGAGGAACGAGCCCCAGCATTTT	CASGRNEPQHF
TRBV4-1	few	TRBD1	TRBJ1-2	TGCGCCAGCAGCCATCCCCCCGGGCAGGGGGCGTTGGGCTATGGCTACACCTTC	CASSHPPGQGALGYGYTF
TRBV5-4	-	-	TRBJ2-1	TGTGCCAGCAGCGTGGATCTCAATGAGCAGTTCTTC	CASSVDLNEQFF